These 32 T cell receptor beta chains share one sample of origin, sequenced in a study of blood T cell repertoires in COVID-19. The method was immunoSEQ multiplex PCR; TCRdb's version includes in-frame clones alone and lacks a portion of them. Seen here are over 55,000 clones, 85% to 90% observed once, and the top ten hold around 8%. Sequencing was done on a sample of peripheral blood. These receptors originate from a man aged 45-65 years with active COVID-19.

V usage is TRBV5-1 and J usage is TRBJ1-5; 7 bases are a match to TRBD1. This CDR3 has 17 amino acids. In germline, CDR1 is SGHRS, CDR2 YFSETQ. V shed 0 bases and J 0 bases; nucleotides not matched to a gene: 6. CDR3 in DNA: TGCGCCAGCAGCTTGGTCCCGACAGGGAATAGCAATCAGCCCCAGCATTTT. This encodes CASSLVPTGNSNQPQHF.

The genes are TRBV7-9 and TRBJ1-4; D is uncertain. The CDR3 runs to 14 residues. The V end was cut by 1 base, the J end by 3 bases, with 6 bases between. CDR1 is SEHNR and CDR2 is FQNEAQ in the germline V gene (reference sequence). The CDR3 DNA reads TGTGCCAGCAGCTTAGGGCAGGCTAATGAAAAACTGTTTTTT. Translation gives CASSLGQANEKLFF.

This clone was seen just once. CDR3 sequence: CASSPRGGANQPQHF. For the CDR3, the DNA is TGTGCCAGCAGTCCACGGGGGGGGGCGAATCAGCCCCAGCATTTT. J is TRBJ1-5 and V is TRBV7-2; D perhaps matches TRBD1 (6 bases). Trimming cost V 6 bases and J 4 bases, with 16 bases left between them. CDR3 size: 15 residues. Germline assignment: CDR1 SGHTA and CDR2 FQGNSA.

The chain is built from TRBV4-3 and TRBJ1-2, with 12 bases identical to TRBD1. With V trimmed by 0 bases and J by 4 bases, 9 bases remained unmatched. Germline CDR1 and CDR2: LGHNA and YSLEER. The CDR3 covers 18 residues. CDR3 amino acids: CASSQDPGTGGLSYGYTF. Written as DNA, the CDR3 is TGCGCCAGCAGCCAAGATCCCGGGACAGGGGGCTTGTCCTATGGCTACACCTTC.

The chain links TRBV5-4 to TRBJ2-3; 8 nucleotides line up with TRBD2. The trim removed 4 bases at V and 5 bases at J, leaving 9 bases unmatched. The CDR3 contains 15 residues. Germline CDR1 reads SGHNT; CDR2 reads YYREEE (reference sequence). CDR3 region: CASSEGSGTVDTQYF. As DNA, the CDR3 is TGTGCCAGCAGCGAAGGTAGCGGGACGGTAGATACGCAGTATTTT. Supplemented by reference TRBV5-4 and TRBJ2-3, the full variable domain reads ETGVTQSPTHLIKTRGQQVTLRCSSQSGHNTVSWYQQALGQGPQFIFQYYREEENGRGNFPPRFSGLQFPNYSSELNVNALELDDSALYLCASSEGSGTVDTQYFGPGTRLTVL.

V and J are TRBV6-2 or TRBV6-3 and TRBJ2-7, with a possible D match to TRBD1 (6 bases). Germline loops: CDR1 MNHEY, CDR2 SVGEGT. The CDR3 is made up of 14 amino acids. V lost 2 bases and J 2 bases, leaving 10 bases between the germline ends. The CDR3 loop reads CASSYGTGTYEQYF. The CDR3, as DNA: TGTGCCAGCAGTTACGGTACAGGGACCTACGAGCAGTACTTC.

There are a few counts of this clone. V gene TRBV28 combines with J gene TRBJ2-7; D might be TRBD1 (5 bases). This CDR3 is 15 amino acids long. Germline loops: CDR1 MDHEN, CDR2 SYDVKM. V was cut by 4 bases and J by 3 bases, with 16 bases left in between. The DNA of the CDR3 is TGTGCCAGCAGTTACCTAGAGACAGTAATCTACGAGCAGTACTTC. Its translation: CASSYLETVIYEQYF.

This rearrangement joins TRBV29-1 to TRBJ1-2; 7 bases fit TRBD1. Trimming removed 6 bases from V and 8 bases from J; junction bases left unmatched: 15. Per the germline V gene, CDR1 is SQVTM and CDR2 is ANQGSEA. This CDR3 is built from 14 residues. For the CDR3, the DNA is TGCAGCGTCCGCCCCCCCGGGACAGTGGAAGGCTACACCTTC. Translating it yields CSVRPPGTVEGYTF.

This clone was recorded once. The rearrangement uses TRBV29-1 and TRBJ1-2, with 7 bases matching TRBD1. This CDR3 region has 11 residues. Trimming took 6 bases from V and 8 from J; bases not matched to a gene: 6. Per germline, CDR1 SQVTM and CDR2 ANQGSEA. The CDR3 sequence: CSVRQGYGYTF. Here the CDR3 DNA reads TGCAGCGTCCGACAGGGCTACGGCTACACCTTC.

This chain links TRBV30 with TRBJ1-1; a weak D match, TRBD1 (6 bases). The germline gives CDR1 GTSNPN, CDR2 SVGIG (reference sequence). V lost 1 base, J lost 2 bases, and 8 bases lay in between. This CDR3 is built from 13 residues. CDR3 protein: CAWSGQVNTEAFF. The CDR3 nucleotides read TGTGCCTGGAGTGGACAGGTTAACACTGAAGCTTTCTTT.

V usage is TRBV7-8 and J usage is TRBJ1-3; 7 bases are shared with TRBD1. The trim removed 5 bases at V and 1 base at J, leaving 5 bases unmatched. This CDR3 contains 15 residues. Germline V gene lookup returns CDR1 SGHVS and CDR2 FQNEAQ. The CDR3 bases are TGTGCCAGCAGCCCCGGGACAGCATCTGGAAACACCATATATTTT. Amino acid sequence: CASSPGTASGNTIYF.

The chain couples TRBV3-1 (or the pseudogene TRBV3-2) to TRBJ1-2; tentatively, D is TRBD1 (6 bases). V was shortened by 11 bases and J by 6 bases, with 19 bases between the two germline ends. This CDR3 has 13 amino acids. Germline V CDR1 and CDR2: LGHDT, YNNKEL (reference sequence). CDR3 nucleotides: TGTGCCGTATGGCCCCAGGGGAGGGATGGCTACACCTTC. Translating gives CAVWPQGRDGYTF.

This chain links TRBV28 with TRBJ1-5; 7 nucleotides line up with TRBD1. Germline assignment: CDR1 MDHEN and CDR2 SYDVKM. The CDR3 is 19 residues long. With V trimmed by 6 bases and J by 0 bases, 17 bases remained unmatched. In DNA form, the CDR3 reads TGTGCCAGCAGCCACAGGGACAGTCCCATGGGTTATAGCAATCAGCCCCAGCATTTT. This codes for CASSHRDSPMGYSNQPQHF. Together with reference TRBV28 and TRBJ1-5, the CDR3 gives the full variable domain: DVKVTQSSRYLVKRTGEKVFLECVQDMDHENMFWYRQDPGLGLRLIYFSYDVKMKEKGDIPEGYSVSREKKERFSLILESASTNQTSMYLCASSHRDSPMGYSNQPQHFGDGTRLSIL.

The chain recombines TRBV7-8 with TRBJ2-1; 7 bases fit TRBD2. In germline, CDR1 is SGHVS, CDR2 FQNEAQ. The length of the CDR3 is 15 residues. Trimming cost V 4 bases and J 4 bases; bases outside gene matches: 7. The CDR3: CASSSSSGAYNEQFF. DNA for the CDR3: TGTGCCAGCAGCTCCTCAAGCGGGGCATACAATGAGCAGTTCTTC.

The chain joins TRBV28 to TRBJ1-4; 10 nucleotides align to TRBD1. V shed 6 bases and J 7 bases; nucleotides not matched to a gene: 8. The CDR3 contains 15 residues. Looked up from germline, CDR1 is MDHEN and CDR2 is SYDVKM. The CDR3 reads CASREGQGVIEKLFF. In DNA, the CDR3 is TGTGCCAGCAGGGAAGGACAGGGGGTTATTGAAAAACTGTTTTTT.

Only a few counts were recorded for this clone. The J gene is TRBJ2-1, the V gene TRBV2, with TRBD2 identical over 10 bases. CDR1 is SNHLY and CDR2 is FYNNEI in the germline V gene. The CDR3 sequence is 15 residues long. V lost 7 bases and J lost 4; bases outside the gene matches: 7. The CDR3 sequence: CASTTLAGSYNEQFF. The CDR3 coding sequence is TGTGCCAGCACCACACTAGCGGGGTCATACAATGAGCAGTTCTTC.

The chain employs TRBV7-2 and TRBJ2-3; D call uncertain. The CDR3 totals 15 residues. Deletions cut 5 bases from V and 0 bases from J, with 12 bases between. Germline CDR1 is SGHTA and CDR2 is FQGNSA. In DNA, the CDR3 is TGTGCCAGCAGCCTCTCTAGAACTAGCACAGATACGCAGTATTTT. Translated: CASSLSRTSTDTQYF.

The chain joins TRBV28 to TRBJ1-1; D call uncertain. V lost 1 base and J lost 11, with 11 bases in between. This CDR3 is 12 amino acids long. Per germline, CDR1 MDHEN and CDR2 SYDVKM. The CDR3 DNA reads TGTGCCAGCAGTTTATTCCAAAGGGAGGCTTTCTTT. Encoded protein: CASSLFQREAFF.

J is TRBJ1-4 and V is TRBV18; a weak D match, TRBD1 (6 bases). Deletions cut 3 bases from V and 8 bases from J, with 10 bases between. CDR1 is KGHSH and CDR2 is LQKENI in the germline V gene. There are 13 residues in the CDR3. The CDR3 protein is CASSPDRQEKLFF. CDR3 DNA: TGTGCCAGCTCACCGGACAGACAGGAAAAACTGTTTTTT.

The chain carries TRBV10-2 and TRBJ1-5; D uncertain. The length of the CDR3 is 16 residues. Germline CDR1 and CDR2: WSHSY and SAAADI. Deletions cut 10 bases from V and 2 bases from J, with 21 bases between. The CDR3 region has the DNA TGCGCCACCTCCGGGAGATCCTCCCCAGGCAATCAGCCCCAGCATTTT. It specifies CATSGRSSPGNQPQHF.

This rearrangement joins TRBV28 to TRBJ1-2; 8 bases map to TRBD1. V dropped 3 bases and J dropped 4; count of bases not matched to a gene: 10. Germline V gene lookup returns CDR1 MDHEN and CDR2 SYDVKM. CDR3 size: 16 residues. The CDR3 region has the DNA TGTGCCAGCAGTTTGGACAGGGAGTCGCCGACCTATGGCTACACCTTC. This codes for CASSLDRESPTYGYTF.

V is TRBV6-2 or TRBV6-3 and J is TRBJ1-2, with D possibly being TRBD1 (5 bases). Trimming removed 6 bases from V and 8 bases from J, with 19 bases in between. This CDR3 has 14 amino acids. The germline gives CDR1 MNHEY, CDR2 SVGEGT. CDR3 amino acids: CASSYIYRIGGYTF. CDR3 nucleotide sequence: TGTGCCAGCAGCTATATTTACAGGATTGGAGGCTACACCTTC.

A single count supports this clone. The chain joins TRBV18 to TRBJ2-3, with D maybe TRBD2 (6 bases). The CDR3 is made up of 14 amino acids. Germline CDR1 and CDR2: KGHSH and LQKENI. V was shortened by 4 bases and J by 3 bases, with 11 bases between the two germline ends. The CDR3 coding sequence is TGTGCCAGCTCACTGGCACTAGCAACAGATACGCAGTATTTT. Its protein is CASSLALATDTQYF.

V and J are TRBV7-2 and TRBJ2-2; 9 nucleotides agree with TRBD2. The germline gives CDR1 SGHTA, CDR2 FQGNSA. The CDR3 extends over 19 amino acids. After removal of 0 bases from V and 1 base from J, the junction contained 9 bases not matched to a gene. In DNA, the CDR3 is TGTGCCAGCAGCTTAGCGATAGCGGGGGCCACGTTGAACACCGGGGAGCTGTTTTTT. Its protein product is CASSLAIAGATLNTGELFF.

The V gene is TRBV6-5, the J gene TRBJ1-2, with D perhaps TRBD1 (5 bases). CDR1 MNHEY and CDR2 SVGAGI come from the germline V gene. The CDR3 has 14 amino acids. The germline V and J ends were trimmed by 0 bases and 5 bases, with 10 bases remaining between them. The CDR3 coding sequence is TGTGCCAGCAGTTACTCGCCAGGGTCTTATGGCTACACCTTC. Translated: CASSYSPGSYGYTF.

This chain links TRBV19 with TRBJ2-4; 9 nucleotides line up with TRBD1. Trimming cost V 6 bases and J 0 bases; bases outside gene matches: 6. Per germline, CDR1 LNHDA and CDR2 SQIVND (reference sequence). The CDR3 has 16 amino acids. CDR3 sequence: CASSIQGALAKNIQYF. Here the CDR3 DNA reads TGTGCCAGTAGCATACAGGGGGCCCTAGCCAAAAACATTCAGTACTTC.

The chain combines TRBV5-4 with TRBJ1-2; D not resolved. Germline CDR1 is SGHNT and CDR2 is YYREEE (reference sequence). The CDR3 covers 13 residues. V lost 4 bases and J 4 bases, leaving 11 bases between the germline ends. The CDR3 loop is CASSPDGSYGYTF. CDR3 nucleotide sequence: TGTGCCAGCAGCCCGGACGGGAGCTATGGCTACACCTTC.

A single count supports this clone. The chain carries TRBV4-2 and TRBJ2-1; maybe TRBD2 (5 bases). In germline, CDR1 is LGHNA, CDR2 YNFKEQ. The CDR3 length is 13 residues. The V end was cut by 2 bases, the J end by 10 bases, with 12 bases between. This CDR3 reads CASSQSRPGEQFF. The CDR3 DNA reads as TGTGCCAGCAGCCAATCGAGGCCGGGGGAGCAGTTCTTC.

This chain joins TRBV6-1 and TRBJ1-1; TRBD1 agrees at 8 bases. With V trimmed by 3 bases and J by 3 bases, 9 bases remained unmatched. The CDR3 contains 16 residues. The germline V gene has CDR1 MNHNS and CDR2 SASEGT. The CDR3 reads CASSDRNRRGHTEAFF. In DNA form, the CDR3 reads TGTGCCAGCAGTGATCGGAACCGCAGGGGGCACACTGAAGCTTTCTTT.

The chain is built from TRBV5-4 and TRBJ1-1; D is perhaps TRBD1 (5 bases). Deletions cut 4 bases from V and 4 bases from J, with 17 bases between. The germline CDR1 and CDR2 sequences are SGHNT and YYREEE (reference sequence). CDR3 length: 15 amino acids. In DNA form, the CDR3 reads TGTGCCAGCAGCGATAAAAGCAGGGTTGGCACTGAAGCTTTCTTT. It is translated as CASSDKSRVGTEAFF.

V usage is TRBV27 and J usage is TRBJ2-3; D perhaps matches TRBD1 (5 bases). Germline V gives CDR1 MNHEY, CDR2 SMNVEV (reference sequence). Trimming removed 6 bases at V and 6 bases at J, with 16 bases between. The CDR3 runs to 14 residues. The CDR3 here is CASSPTQGADTQYF. In DNA form, the CDR3 reads TGTGCCAGCAGCCCGACCCAGGGTGCGGATACGCAGTATTTT.

The CDR3 coding sequence is TGTGCCAGCAGCCCGGGGGGGGCGCGGTTGAATGGCTACACCTTC. This sequence encodes CASSPGGARLNGYTF. This chain connects TRBV7-2 to TRBJ1-2, with a possible D match to TRBD1 (6 bases). The germline CDR1 and CDR2 sequences are SGHTA and FQGNSA. CDR3 length: 15 amino acids. The V gene lost 5 bases and the J gene lost 6 bases, with 19 bases spanning the gap.